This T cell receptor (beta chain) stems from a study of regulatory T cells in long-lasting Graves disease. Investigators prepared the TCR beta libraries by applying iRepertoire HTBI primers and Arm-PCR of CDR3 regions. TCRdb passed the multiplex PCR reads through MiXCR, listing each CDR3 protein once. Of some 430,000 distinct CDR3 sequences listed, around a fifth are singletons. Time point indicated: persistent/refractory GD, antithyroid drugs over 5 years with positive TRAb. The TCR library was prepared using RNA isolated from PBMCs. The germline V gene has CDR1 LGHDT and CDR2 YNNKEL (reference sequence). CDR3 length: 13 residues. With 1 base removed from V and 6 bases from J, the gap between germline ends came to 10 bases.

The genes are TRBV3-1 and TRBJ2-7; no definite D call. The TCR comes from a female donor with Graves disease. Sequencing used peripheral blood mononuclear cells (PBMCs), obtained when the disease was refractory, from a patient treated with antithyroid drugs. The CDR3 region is CASSQVEATEQYF. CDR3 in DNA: TGTGCCAGCAGCCAAGTTGAGGCGACCGAGCAGTACTTC.